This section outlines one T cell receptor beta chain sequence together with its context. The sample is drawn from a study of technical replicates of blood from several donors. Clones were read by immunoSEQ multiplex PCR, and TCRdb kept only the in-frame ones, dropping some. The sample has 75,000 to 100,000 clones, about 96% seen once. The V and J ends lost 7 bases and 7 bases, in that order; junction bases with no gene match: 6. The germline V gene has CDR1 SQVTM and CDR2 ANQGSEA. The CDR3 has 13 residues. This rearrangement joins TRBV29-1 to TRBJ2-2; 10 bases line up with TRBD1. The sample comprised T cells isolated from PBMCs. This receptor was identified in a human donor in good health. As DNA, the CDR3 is TGCAGCGCCCGGACAGGGGGAAACGGGGAGCTGTTTTTT. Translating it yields CSARTGGNGELFF.